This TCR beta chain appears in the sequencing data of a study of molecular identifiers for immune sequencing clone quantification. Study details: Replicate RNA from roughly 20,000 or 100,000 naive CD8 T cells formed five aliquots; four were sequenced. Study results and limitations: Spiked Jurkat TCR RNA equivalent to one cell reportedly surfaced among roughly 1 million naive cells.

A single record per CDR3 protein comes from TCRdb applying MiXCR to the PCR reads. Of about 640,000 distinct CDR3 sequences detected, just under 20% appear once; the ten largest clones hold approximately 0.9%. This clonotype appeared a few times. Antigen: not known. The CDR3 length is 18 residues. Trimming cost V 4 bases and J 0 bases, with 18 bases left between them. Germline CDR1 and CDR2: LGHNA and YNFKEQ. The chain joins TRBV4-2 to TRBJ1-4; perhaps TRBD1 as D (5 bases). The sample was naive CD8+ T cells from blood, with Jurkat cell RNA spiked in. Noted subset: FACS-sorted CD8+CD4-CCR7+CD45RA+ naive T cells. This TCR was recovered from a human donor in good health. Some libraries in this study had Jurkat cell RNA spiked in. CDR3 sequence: CASSPIAQGEATNEKLFF. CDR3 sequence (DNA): TGTGCCAGCAGCCCTATCGCCCAGGGAGAGGCAACTAATGAAAAACTGTTTTTT.